What follows are 14 T cell receptor beta chains derived from one specimen sequenced in a study of human T cells and chemical hapten exposure. TCRdb itself ran the RACE reads through MiXCR, one entry per CDR3 protein. Counted here are about 82,000 distinct CDR3 sequences, 8.6% occurring once; the ten biggest clones make up 1.5% to 1.7%. Time point described: healthy volunteer bleed at 6 weeks. Whole blood that had not been fractionated was the source of extracted total RNA. Sequencing was performed on whole blood. These receptor sequences come from a male donor in good health. Some clones in this sample may be carry-over from other donors' samples.

In its sample, this clonotype was seen many times. J is TRBJ2-4 and V is TRBV11-2; perhaps TRBD1 as D (5 bases). CDR1 and CDR2 from the germline V gene are SGHAT and FQNNGV. This CDR3 has 16 residues. V lost 5 bases to trimming and J lost 0 bases, with 14 bases between them. The CDR3 loop reads CASSQDSPSAKNIQYF. CDR3 DNA sequence: TGTGCCAGCAGCCAAGACAGCCCCTCAGCCAAAAACATTCAGTACTTC.

This chain's CDR3 is CASSQRGSTDTQYF. DNA for the CDR3: TGTGCCAGCAGTCAGCGGGGAAGCACAGATACGCAGTATTTT. V usage is TRBV6-4 and J usage is TRBJ2-3; 7 bases are a match to TRBD2. Germline-derived CDR1 and CDR2 are MRHNA and SNTAGT. With 5 bases clipped from V and 0 bases from J, the junction kept 2 bases outside the gene matches. The CDR3 has 14 residues.

Only a few counts were recorded for this clonotype. The V gene is TRBV20-1, the J gene TRBJ2-7; 11 nucleotides agree with TRBD2. The CDR3 has 16 amino acids. Germline V gene data show CDR1 as DFQATT and CDR2 as SNEGSKA (reference sequence). Trimming cost V 0 bases and J 4 bases; bases outside gene matches: 8. CDR3 loop: CSARDLSGTSGYEQYF. The CDR3 coding sequence is TGCAGTGCTAGAGATCTATCGGGGACTAGCGGATACGAGCAGTACTTC.

Only a few counts were recorded for this clonotype. The rearrangement joins TRBV9 to TRBJ2-1; D is uncertain. V shed 3 bases and J shed 4 bases, with 14 bases lying between them. Germline V gene lookup returns CDR1 SGDLS and CDR2 YYNGEE. The CDR3 consists of 15 residues. CDR3 residues: CASSGTDGAYNEQFF. DNA for the CDR3: TGTGCCAGCAGCGGAACAGACGGAGCTTACAATGAGCAGTTCTTC. Using reference TRBV9 and TRBJ2-1 for the parts outside the CDR3, the full variable domain is DSGVTQTPKHLITATGQRVTLRCSPRSGDLSVYWYQQSLDQGLQFLIQYYNGEERAKGNILERFSAQQFPDLHSELNLSSLELGDSALYFCASSGTDGAYNEQFFGPGTRLTVL.

This clonotype has a handful of counts. The J gene is TRBJ2-2, the V gene TRBV9; tentatively, D is TRBD1 or TRBD2 (5 bases each). Trimming shortened V by 3 bases and J by 9 bases, and 24 bases separated the two germline ends. The CDR3 loop spans 17 amino acids. Germline CDR1 reads SGDLS; CDR2 reads YYNGEE. The CDR3: CASSEAPGRLSSRELFF. In DNA form, the CDR3 reads TGTGCCAGCAGCGAGGCCCCGGGGCGTCTGTCCTCCAGGGAGCTGTTTTTT.

At least ten counts were recorded for this clonotype. The chain joins TRBV6-5 to TRBJ1-4, with 7 positions matching TRBD1. The CDR3 contains 15 residues. Per the germline V gene, CDR1 is MNHEY and CDR2 is SVGAGI. Trimming took 2 bases from V and 5 from J; bases not matched to a gene: 5. This CDR3 reads CASSYKGAENEKLFF. In DNA form, the CDR3 reads TGTGCCAGCAGTTACAAGGGGGCTGAGAATGAAAAACTGTTTTTT.

This clonotype was recorded many times. The J gene is TRBJ2-1, the V gene TRBV4-1; 12 bases fit TRBD1. Germline CDR1 and CDR2: MGHRA and YSYEKL. Losses at the gene ends were 3 bases for V and 7 bases for J; bases not matched to a gene: 7. This CDR3 is 16 amino acids long. The CDR3 region is CASSHPRDRGQNEQFF. CDR3 sequence (DNA): TGCGCCAGCAGCCATCCCCGGGACAGGGGGCAGAATGAGCAGTTCTTC.

J is TRBJ1-2 and V is TRBV7-8; D is undetermined. The CDR3 totals 14 residues. Per the germline V gene, CDR1 is SGHVS and CDR2 is FQNEAQ. V dropped 1 base and J dropped 3 bases, with 9 bases sitting between them. In DNA form, the CDR3 reads TGTGCCAGCAGCTTAGAAGCAGACCACTATGGCTACACCTTC. Translating it yields CASSLEADHYGYTF.

The V call is TRBV6-5, the J call TRBJ1-2; no reliable D call. The CDR3 totals 16 residues. Germline V gene lookup returns CDR1 MNHEY and CDR2 SVGAGI. The V end lost 8 bases, the J end lost 5 bases, and 24 bases lay between the germline ends. The CDR3 sequence is CASLVRTGVEAYGYTF. CDR3 coding DNA: TGTGCCAGCCTTGTTAGAACCGGGGTCGAAGCATATGGCTACACCTTC.

This clonotype was counted a few times. The chain links TRBV7-9 to TRBJ2-3; D uncertain. V was cut by 6 bases and J by 6 bases, with 16 bases left in between. The germline gives CDR1 SEHNR, CDR2 FQNEAQ (reference sequence). This CDR3 has 14 residues. The CDR3, as DNA: TGTGCCAGCAGGCCAGACGGCCAGTCCGATACGCAGTATTTT. Translation gives CASRPDGQSDTQYF.

The sample holds a few counts of this clonotype. This sequence joins TRBV7-2 and TRBJ2-3, with TRBD1 as a possible D gene (5 bases). Per the germline V gene, CDR1 is SGHTA and CDR2 is FQGNSA. The germline V and J ends were trimmed by 5 bases and 0 bases, with 12 bases remaining between them. The CDR3 is 15 amino acids. In DNA form, the CDR3 reads TGTGCCAGCAGCCTACTTGACAGTAGCACAGATACGCAGTATTTT. It codes for CASSLLDSSTDTQYF.

Ten or more counts support this clonotype. This chain uses TRBV6-6 with TRBJ2-3; D possibly corresponds to TRBD1 (6 bases). Trimming shortened V by 7 bases and J by 3 bases, and 14 bases separated the two germline ends. The germline V gene encodes CDR1 MNHNY and CDR2 SVGAGI (reference sequence). The CDR3 runs 14 residues. CDR3 nucleotide sequence: TGTGCCAGCATAAGAGATGGACAGACAGATACGCAGTATTTT. Protein product: CASIRDGQTDTQYF.

V usage is TRBV12-3 or TRBV12-4 and J usage is TRBJ2-7, with a tentative D call TRBD2 (7 bases). The V and J ends lost 5 bases and 0 bases respectively, with 20 bases between them. The CDR3 runs 17 residues. The chain's CDR3 is CASSPGRGLLSSYEQYF. The CDR3 region has the DNA TGTGCCAGCAGTCCCGGCAGGGGACTACTCAGCTCCTACGAGCAGTACTTC.

This clonotype was recorded many times. This chain connects TRBV7-2 to TRBJ1-2; the match to TRBD1 covers 7 bases. Trimming cost V 4 bases and J 4 bases; bases outside gene matches: 12. The germline V gene has CDR1 SGHTA and CDR2 FQGNSA. This CDR3 region has 16 residues. This CDR3 is CASSSKTRGQRYGYTF. CDR3 bases: TGTGCCAGCAGCTCGAAGACAAGGGGGCAACGCTATGGCTACACCTTC.